This T cell receptor (beta chain) was recorded in a study of PD-L1 blockade in urothelial cancer. About the research overall: T cells numbered a median of 141,255 in the blood samples.

Each PCR reaction had synthetic TCR analog templates spiked into it. The data were produced by immunoSEQ multiplex PCR, yet TCRdb's version contains in-frame clones alone and is incomplete. The sample includes 60,000 to 70,000 clones, around four fifths of them seen just once. This sample's time point: pretreatment peripheral blood. Per the germline V gene, CDR1 is MNHEY and CDR2 is SMNVEV (reference sequence). With 10 bases clipped from V and 4 bases from J, the junction kept 8 bases outside the gene matches. The CDR3 has 14 amino acids. This chain uses TRBV27 with TRBJ2-5; 11 bases are shared with TRBD1. This material consisted of PBMCs, taken around atezolizumab (anti-PD-L1) treatment. The sequence was collected from a man between 65 and 85 years old with urothelial cancer. CDR3 bases: TGTGCCACCGGATGGGGACAGGGGGGAGAGACCCAGTACTTC. Its translation is CATGWGQGGETQYF.